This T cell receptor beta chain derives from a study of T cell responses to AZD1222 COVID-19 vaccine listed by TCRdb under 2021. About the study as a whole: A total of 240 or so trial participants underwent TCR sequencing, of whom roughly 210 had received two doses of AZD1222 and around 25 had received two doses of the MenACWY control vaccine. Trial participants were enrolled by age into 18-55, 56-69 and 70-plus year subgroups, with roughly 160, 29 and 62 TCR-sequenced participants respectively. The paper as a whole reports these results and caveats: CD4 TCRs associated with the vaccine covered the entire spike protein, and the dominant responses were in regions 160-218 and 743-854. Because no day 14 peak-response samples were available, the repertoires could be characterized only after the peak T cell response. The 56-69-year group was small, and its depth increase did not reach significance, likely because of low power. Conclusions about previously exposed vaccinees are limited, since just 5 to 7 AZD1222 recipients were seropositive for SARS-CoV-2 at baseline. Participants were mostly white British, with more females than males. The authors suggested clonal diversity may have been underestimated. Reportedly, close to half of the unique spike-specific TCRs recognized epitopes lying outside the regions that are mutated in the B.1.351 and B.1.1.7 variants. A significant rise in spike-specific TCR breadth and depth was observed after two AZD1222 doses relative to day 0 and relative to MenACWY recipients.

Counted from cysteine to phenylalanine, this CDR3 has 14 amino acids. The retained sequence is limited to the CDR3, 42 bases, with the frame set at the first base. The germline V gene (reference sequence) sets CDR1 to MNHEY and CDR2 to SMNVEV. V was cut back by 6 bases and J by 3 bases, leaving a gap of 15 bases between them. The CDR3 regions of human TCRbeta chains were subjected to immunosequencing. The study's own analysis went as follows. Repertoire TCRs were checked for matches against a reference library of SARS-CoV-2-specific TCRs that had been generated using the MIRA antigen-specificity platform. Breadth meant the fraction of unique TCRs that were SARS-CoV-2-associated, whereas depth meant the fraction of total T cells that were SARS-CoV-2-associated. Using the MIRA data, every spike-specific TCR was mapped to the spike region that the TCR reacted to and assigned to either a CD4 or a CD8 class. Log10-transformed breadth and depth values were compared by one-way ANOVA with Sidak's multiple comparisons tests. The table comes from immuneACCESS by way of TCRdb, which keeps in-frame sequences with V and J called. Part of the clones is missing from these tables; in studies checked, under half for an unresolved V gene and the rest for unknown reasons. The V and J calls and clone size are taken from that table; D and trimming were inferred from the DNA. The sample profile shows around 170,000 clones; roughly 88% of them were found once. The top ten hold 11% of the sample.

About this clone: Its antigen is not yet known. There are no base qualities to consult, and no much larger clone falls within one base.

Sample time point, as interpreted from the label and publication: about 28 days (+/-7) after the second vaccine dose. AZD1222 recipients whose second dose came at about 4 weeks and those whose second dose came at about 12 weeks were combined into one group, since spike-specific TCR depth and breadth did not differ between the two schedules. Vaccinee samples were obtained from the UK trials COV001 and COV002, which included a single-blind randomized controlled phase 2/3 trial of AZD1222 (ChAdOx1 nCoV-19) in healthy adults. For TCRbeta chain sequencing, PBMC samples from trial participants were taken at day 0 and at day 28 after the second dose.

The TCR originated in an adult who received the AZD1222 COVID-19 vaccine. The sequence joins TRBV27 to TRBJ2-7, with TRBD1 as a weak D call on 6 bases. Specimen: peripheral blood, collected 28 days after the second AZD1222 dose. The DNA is TGTGCCAGCAGCCGCAGGGGTGGGAACTACGAGCAGTACTTC. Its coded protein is CASSRRGGNYEQYF.